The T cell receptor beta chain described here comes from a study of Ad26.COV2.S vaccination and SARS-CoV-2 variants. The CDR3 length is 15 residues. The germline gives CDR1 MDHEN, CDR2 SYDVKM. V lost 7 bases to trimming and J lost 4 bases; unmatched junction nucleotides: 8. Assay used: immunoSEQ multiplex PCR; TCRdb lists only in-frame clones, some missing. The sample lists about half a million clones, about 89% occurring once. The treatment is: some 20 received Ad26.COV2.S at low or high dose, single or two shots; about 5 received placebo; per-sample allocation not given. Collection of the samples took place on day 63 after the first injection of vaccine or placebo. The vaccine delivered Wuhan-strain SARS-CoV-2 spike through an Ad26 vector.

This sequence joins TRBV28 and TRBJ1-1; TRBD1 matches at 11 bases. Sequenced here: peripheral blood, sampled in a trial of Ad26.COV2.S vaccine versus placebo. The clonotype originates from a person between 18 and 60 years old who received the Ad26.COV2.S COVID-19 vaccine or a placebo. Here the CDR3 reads CASTGQGVSGTEAFF. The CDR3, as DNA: TGTGCCAGCACGGGACAGGGGGTTTCCGGCACTGAAGCTTTCTTT. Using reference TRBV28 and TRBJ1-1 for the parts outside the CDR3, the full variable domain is DVKVTQSSRYLVKRTGEKVFLECVQDMDHENMFWYRQDPGLGLRLIYFSYDVKMKEKGDIPEGYSVSREKKERFSLILESASTNQTSMYLCASTGQGVSGTEAFFGQGTRLTVV.